This record concerns one T cell receptor (beta chain) sequence. The CDR3 covers 14 residues. Trimming took 5 bases from V and 7 from J; bases not matched to a gene: 3. CDR1 MNHEY and CDR2 SVGAGI come from the germline V gene. Researchers ran the PCR with 60 Vbeta and 13 Jbeta primers. Measured with immunoSEQ multiplex PCR; TCRdb has only the in-frame clones, and not every one. This sample has under 200,000 clones, with around 68% found just once. This entry comes from a study of cytomegalovirus exposure and HLA in healthy donors. The TCR sequence derives from a man aged 45-65 years in good health and CMV-seronegative. The sample comprised PBMCs. The chain carries TRBV6-5 and TRBJ1-4, with 11 bases fitting TRBD1. CDR3 DNA: TGTGCCAGCAGTCAGGACAGGGGGCTTGAAAAACTGTTTTTT. It encodes CASSQDRGLEKLFF.